These 6 T cell receptor beta chains were sequenced from one sample in a study of T cell responses to AZD1222 COVID-19 vaccine. TCRdb's copy holds only in-frame clones and misses some; the assay was immunoSEQ multiplex PCR. The sample includes 90,000 to 150,000 clones, roughly 90% of them seen just once. The sequenced sample was peripheral blood, obtained 28 days after the second AZD1222 dose. All receptors come from an adult who received the AZD1222 COVID-19 vaccine.

This clone was counted a single time. The V call is TRBV18, the J call TRBJ1-6; the match to TRBD1 covers 10 bases. The CDR3 loop spans 19 amino acids. The V and J ends lost 2 bases and 9 bases, in that order; junction bases with no gene match: 16. The germline V gene encodes CDR1 KGHSH and CDR2 LQKENI. The DNA for the CDR3 is TGTGCCAGCTCACCATCACGTTCATTTGGGGGACAGGGGAGTTCACCCCTCCACTTT. Translating it yields CASSPSRSFGGQGSSPLHF.

The chain employs TRBV21-1 and TRBJ2-7; whether TRBD2, the table's D call, matches the DNA was not checked. TRBV21-1 is marked as a pseudogene. The CDR3 is made up of 15 amino acids. CDR3 sequence reads: CASSKAGGSSYEQYF. As DNA, the CDR3 is TGTGCCAGCAGCAAAGCTGGGGGGAGCTCCTACGAGCAGTACTTC.

The chain's CDR3 is CASSVPRYGYTF. The CDR3 DNA follows: TGTGCCAGCAGCGTACCCCGGTATGGCTACACCTTC. The chain couples TRBV9 to TRBJ1-2, with D unresolved. The CDR3 has 12 residues. Germline V CDR1 and CDR2: SGDLS, YYNGEE. Deletions cut 1 base from V and 5 bases from J, with 6 bases between. The full variable domain, completed using reference TRBV9 and TRBJ1-2, is DSGVTQTPKHLITATGQRVTLRCSPRSGDLSVYWYQQSLDQGLQFLIQYYNGEERAKGNILERFSAQQFPDLHSELNLSSLELGDSALYFCASSVPRYGYTFGSGTRLTVV.

This sequence joins TRBV6-5 and TRBJ1-2; D ambiguous. The CDR3 covers 15 residues. The germline CDR1 and CDR2 sequences are MNHEY and SVGAGI. The V gene lost 5 bases and the J gene lost 8 bases, with 21 bases spanning the gap. The CDR3 reads CASSIWTANYEGYTF. CDR3 bases: TGTGCCAGCAGTATCTGGACGGCGAATTATGAGGGCTACACCTTC.

The rearrangement uses TRBV5-1 and TRBJ2-2; no reliable D call. The germline V gene has CDR1 SGHRS and CDR2 YFSETQ. Trimming took 0 bases from V and 2 from J, leaving 11 bases between them. CDR3 length: 16 residues. The CDR3 sequence is CASSLAAQLNTGELFF. In DNA, the CDR3 is TGCGCCAGCAGCTTGGCGGCGCAGTTAAACACCGGGGAGCTGTTTTTT.

The chain uses TRBV7-9 and TRBJ2-1; 8 nucleotides align to TRBD2. The CDR3 has 14 amino acids. Losses at the gene ends were 2 bases for V and 9 bases for J; bases not matched to a gene: 6. CDR1 is SEHNR and CDR2 is FQNEAQ in the germline V gene (reference sequence). The CDR3 DNA reads as TGTGCCAGCAGCTTATCGGGACTAGAACCTGAGCAGTTCTTC. Its translation is CASSLSGLEPEQFF.